This TCR beta chain was identified in a study of blood T cells in healthy people across ages. Study results and caveats: Expanded clonotype changes were possibly confounded by unknown donor CMV status.

A sample-barcoded 5' primer and a J-beta primer mix were used in a second PCR of roughly 7 to 11 cycles. Tags on each cDNA molecule came from a template-switch adaptor with 12 random nucleotides. TCRdb reanalysed the 5' RACE reads using MiXCR and keeps one entry per CDR3 protein. The sample contains 720,000 or so distinct CDR3 sequences, roughly two fifths of which appear only once. Concerning this clonotype: Its specificity is not known.

Sample donors were healthy Caucasian individuals that came from Russia, aged 6 to 90. CDR3 length: 19 residues. Trimming removed 0 bases from V and 2 bases from J; junction bases left unmatched: 10. Germline V CDR1 and CDR2: MNHEY, SVGEGT. The genes are TRBV6-2 or TRBV6-3 and TRBJ2-3; 11 bases match TRBD2. The sequencing input was blood. This clonotype was sampled from an elderly man in good health. The CDR3 spells CASSYSLAGGSPDTDTQYF. For the CDR3, the DNA is TGTGCCAGCAGTTACTCCCTAGCGGGGGGTTCCCCCGACACAGATACGCAGTATTTT.